The 22 T cell receptor beta chains below were found in one sample sequenced in a study of blood T cell repertoires in COVID-19. TCRdb's copy holds only in-frame clones and misses some; the assay was immunoSEQ multiplex PCR. The repertoire consists of under 300,000 clones, with around 85% occurring once and the leading ten covering roughly 3.3%. Source material: PBMCs or T cells enriched from blood (not recorded which). These receptors originate from a woman between 40 and 50 years old with acute COVID-19.

The CDR3 nucleotides read TGTGCCAGTAGGAGACAGGGGGTGTCCTACGAGCAGTACTTC. It translates to CASRRQGVSYEQYF. The V gene is TRBV27, the J gene TRBJ2-7; 9 bases align to TRBD1. Germline-derived CDR1 and CDR2 are MNHEY and SMNVEV (reference sequence). Trimming took 9 bases from V and 1 from J; bases not matched to a gene: 7. The CDR3 is made up of 14 amino acids.

This chain joins TRBV15 and TRBJ2-1; a possible D gene is TRBD2 (6 bases). This CDR3 has 16 amino acids. Germline-derived CDR1 and CDR2 are LNHNV and YYDKDF (reference sequence). The V gene lost 0 bases and the J gene lost 7 bases, with 16 bases spanning the gap. CDR3 in amino acids: CATSREGSGGVNEQFF. The CDR3 bases are TGTGCCACCAGCAGAGAAGGTAGCGGAGGGGTGAATGAGCAGTTCTTC.

The gene calls are TRBV2 and TRBJ2-5, with 7 bases matching TRBD2. There are 14 residues in the CDR3. Germline V lookup: CDR1 SNHLY, CDR2 FYNNEI. V shed 7 bases and J 5 bases; nucleotides not matched to a gene: 10. The CDR3 bases are TGTGCCAGCACGCTGGGAGGGAGTCGGGAGACCCAGTACTTC. This gives the protein CASTLGGSRETQYF.

The J gene is TRBJ2-7, the V gene TRBV11-3, with 7 bases identical to TRBD1. With 0 bases clipped from V and 3 bases from J, the junction kept 2 bases outside the gene matches. Germline CDR1 SGHNT, CDR2 YENEEA. The CDR3 totals 14 residues. DNA of the CDR3: TGTGCCAGCAGCTTAGAGGGACAGAGCTACGAGCAGTACTTC. Translating it yields CASSLEGQSYEQYF.

CDR3 in amino acids: CASSPGKVTGTWYEQYF. In nucleotides, the CDR3 is TGCGCCAGCAGCCCCGGAAAGGTCACGGGGACATGGTACGAGCAGTACTTC. The chain links TRBV4-1 to TRBJ2-7; TRBD1 might be the D (6 bases). The CDR3 runs 17 residues. The germline gives CDR1 MGHRA, CDR2 YSYEKL. Deletions cut 4 bases from V and 4 bases from J, with 23 bases between.

This chain connects TRBV14 to TRBJ2-7, with D possibly being TRBD2 (6 bases). Trimming left V 0 bases short and J 9 bases short, with 15 bases between. Germline assignment: CDR1 SGHDN and CDR2 FVKESK. This CDR3 is built from 14 residues. The CDR3 coding sequence is TGTGCCAGCAGCCAAGATCAGCTAGCGAGGAGGCAGTACTTC. It specifies CASSQDQLARRQYF.

The V and J genes are TRBV7-2 and TRBJ1-5; 7 nucleotides match TRBD1. CDR3 length equals 14 residues. CDR1 is SGHTA, CDR2 FQGNSA, per germline. The junction had 4 bases not matched to a gene; V was cut back by 5 bases and J by 3 bases. CDR3 residues: CASSRTGYNQPQHF. Here the CDR3 DNA reads TGTGCCAGCAGCCGGACAGGATACAATCAGCCCCAGCATTTT.

This clone was seen a handful of times. The chain joins TRBV11-3 to TRBJ1-1, with a possible D match to TRBD1 (5 bases). From germline, CDR1 is SGHNT and CDR2 YENEEA. This CDR3 spans 15 amino acids. With 7 bases removed from V and 2 bases from J, the gap between germline ends came to 17 bases. The CDR3 region has the DNA TGTGCCAGCACCCCGGAGGGGCAGCCAAACACTGAAGCTTTCTTT. It codes for CASTPEGQPNTEAFF.

The J gene is TRBJ2-1, the V gene TRBV19; 12 bases line up with TRBD2. The V gene's germline CDR1 is LNHDA and CDR2 SQIVND (reference sequence). Trimming at V came to 0 bases and at J to 2 bases, leaving 11 bases not matched to a gene. The CDR3 has 20 residues. This CDR3 is CASSIDLASGRAPPYNEQFF. The CDR3 DNA is TGTGCCAGTAGTATAGATCTGGCTAGCGGGAGGGCCCCACCCTACAATGAGCAGTTCTTC. The full variable domain, its missing parts supplied by reference TRBV19 and TRBJ2-1, is DGGITQSPKYLFRKEGQNVTLSCEQNLNHDAMYWYRQDPGQGLRLIYYSQIVNDFQKGDIAEGYSVSREKKESFPLTVTSAQKNPTAFYLCASSIDLASGRAPPYNEQFFGPGTRLTVL.

This chain connects TRBV6-4 to TRBJ2-7; tentatively, D is TRBD2 (6 bases). Per germline, CDR1 MRHNA and CDR2 SNTAGT. The V end was cut by 7 bases, the J end by 7 bases, with 17 bases between. CDR3 length: 13 amino acids. CDR3 in DNA: TGTGCCAGCACCCTCGCGACTGGGACTGAGCAGTACTTC. Translating gives CASTLATGTEQYF.

This clone was recorded once. The rearrangement uses TRBV5-4 and TRBJ2-5; TRBD1 might be the D (6 bases). Looked up from germline, CDR1 is SGHNT and CDR2 is YYREEE (reference sequence). The CDR3 is made up of 16 amino acids. The V end lost 3 bases, the J end lost 5 bases, and 20 bases lay between the germline ends. CDR3 DNA: TGTGCCAGCAGCTCCCAAGGGACAAACCTCCGGGAGACCCAGTACTTC. Its translation: CASSSQGTNLRETQYF. The full variable domain, in which reference TRBV5-4 and TRBJ2-5 provide the parts outside the CDR3, is ETGVTQSPTHLIKTRGQQVTLRCSSQSGHNTVSWYQQALGQGPQFIFQYYREEENGRGNFPPRFSGLQFPNYSSELNVNALELDDSALYLCASSSQGTNLRETQYFGPGTRLLVL.

V gene TRBV19 combines with J gene TRBJ2-1; 8 bases agree with TRBD2. J lost 7 bases, V lost 2 bases, and 7 bases had no gene match. Per germline, CDR1 LNHDA and CDR2 SQIVND (reference sequence). The CDR3 consists of 15 residues. The CDR3 loop reads CASSIKSGSGNEQFF. CDR3 bases: TGTGCCAGTAGTATAAAAAGCGGGAGTGGGAATGAGCAGTTCTTC.

V is TRBV4-1 and J is TRBJ1-6; 7 bases are a match to TRBD1. The CDR3 loop spans 16 amino acids. Unmatched junction bases numbered 5, after V lost 3 bases and J lost 3 bases. Germline V lookup: CDR1 MGHRA, CDR2 YSYEKL. The CDR3 region is CASSQTRQGYNSPLHF. In nucleotides, the CDR3 is TGCGCCAGCAGCCAGACAAGACAGGGCTATAATTCACCCCTCCACTTT.

This clone showed up just once. The chain combines TRBV3-1 (or the pseudogene TRBV3-2) with TRBJ2-1; 8 nucleotides agree with TRBD2. Germline CDR1 and CDR2: LGHDT and YNNKEL (reference sequence). The CDR3 spans 16 residues. V was clipped by 3 bases and J by 5 bases; unmatched bases: 9. The CDR3 DNA reads as TGTGCCAGCAGCCAGAGTTTCGCACTAGCGGACAATGAGCAGTTCTTC. Protein: CASSQSFALADNEQFF.

This chain uses TRBV7-2 with TRBJ2-5; D might be TRBD1 (5 bases). V shed 3 bases and J shed 2 bases, with 7 bases lying between them. The CDR3 spans 13 residues. The germline gives CDR1 SGHTA, CDR2 FQGNSA. CDR3 DNA: TGTGCCAGCAGCTTGGGGCCACAAGAGACCCAGTACTTC. Protein: CASSLGPQETQYF.

J is TRBJ1-4 and V is TRBV5-1; TRBD1 aligns across 8 bases. Germline CDR1 is SGHRS and CDR2 is YFSETQ. CDR3 length: 14 residues. After removal of 4 bases from V and 14 bases from J, the junction contained 13 bases not matched to a gene. The chain's CDR3 is CASSTGQGFLNLFF. DNA of the CDR3: TGCGCCAGCAGCACCGGACAGGGTTTCCTGAATCTGTTTTTT.

The chain is built from TRBV28 and TRBJ1-5; unclear D gene. The V end lost 3 bases, the J end lost 10 bases, and 7 bases lay between the germline ends. The CDR3 runs 11 residues. CDR1 and CDR2 (germline): MDHEN, SYDVKM. The CDR3 protein is CASSFLQPQHF. DNA for the CDR3: TGTGCCAGCAGTTTTTTACAACCCCAGCATTTT.

This rearrangement joins TRBV15 to TRBJ1-2; D is perhaps TRBD1 (5 bases). With 0 bases removed from V and 8 bases from J, the gap between germline ends came to 16 bases. This CDR3 spans 15 amino acids. Per germline, CDR1 LNHNV and CDR2 YYDKDF (reference sequence). The CDR3 coding sequence is TGTGCCACCAGCAGAGAAGGTTTGTCAGGGCCAGGCTACACCTTC. It is translated as CATSREGLSGPGYTF.

This clone was detected once. This chain uses TRBV3-1 (or the pseudogene TRBV3-2) with TRBJ2-1, with a tentative D call TRBD2 (6 bases). CDR3 size: 16 residues. CDR1 and CDR2 from the germline V gene are LGHDT and YNNKEL (reference sequence). Between the trimmed V and J ends, which lost 4 bases and 4 bases, there was a span of 17 bases. The CDR3 region is CASSPGTRRTYNEQFF. CDR3 nucleotide sequence: TGTGCCAGCAGCCCCGGGACTCGGAGGACTTACAATGAGCAGTTCTTC.

This chain uses TRBV15 with TRBJ1-5, with a possible D match to TRBD1 (6 bases). CDR3 length: 13 residues. Germline CDR1 reads LNHNV; CDR2 reads YYDKDF (reference sequence). V lost 2 bases and J lost 7, with 9 bases in between. The CDR3 spells CATSRTRGQPQHF. DNA for the CDR3: TGTGCCACCAGCAGAACCAGGGGCCAGCCCCAGCATTTT.

The chain recombines TRBV5-4 with TRBJ1-2; 7 bases fit TRBD1. The germline CDR1 and CDR2 sequences are SGHNT and YYREEE (reference sequence). Losses at the gene ends were 5 bases for V and 3 bases for J; bases not matched to a gene: 10. CDR3 length equals 15 residues. The CDR3 DNA reads as TGTGCCAGCAGATCTCACAGGGGCTCGGACTATGGCTACACCTTC. Translation: CASRSHRGSDYGYTF.

The rearrangement uses TRBV11-3 and TRBJ2-5, with D possibly matching TRBD2 (6 bases). V was shortened by 1 base and J by 4 bases, with 13 bases between the two germline ends. CDR3 length: 15 amino acids. Germline values: CDR1 SGHNT, CDR2 YENEEA. The CDR3 sequence: CASSLAPGVRETQYF. The CDR3 nucleotides read TGTGCCAGCAGCTTAGCCCCGGGAGTGAGAGAGACCCAGTACTTC.